A selection of T cell receptor beta chains follows, all from one sample in a study of naive and memory T cell subsets. Using its own MiXCR run on the UMI-ligation and nested PCR reads, TCRdb lists one record per CDR3 protein. The table has roughly 83,000 distinct CDR3 sequences, about 10% seen once. The sequenced sample was naive CD4+ T cells from blood. These receptors came from a human donor in good health. Both conserved end residues are part of each CDR3. D genes are given only for firm matches. Expanded clones get a size class; other rows say once, few or many, or leave the size out.

clone size: few; J gene: TRBJ2-5; V gene: TRBV7-2; D gene: .; CDR3 protein: CASSLGWVSQETQYF; CDR3 DNA: TGTGCCAGCAGCTTAGGTTGGGTAAGCCAAGAGACCCAGTACTTC
clone size: few; J gene: TRBJ2-7; V gene: TRBV11-2; D gene: TRBD1; CDR3 protein: CASSLVRQGDRYF; CDR3 DNA: TGTGCCAGCAGCTTGGTCCGACAGGGGGATAGGTACTTC
clone size: few; J gene: TRBJ1-4; V gene: TRBV20-1; D gene: .; CDR3 protein: CSARGRDGNEKLFF; CDR3 DNA: TGCAGTGCTAGAGGCAGGGACGGTAATGAAAAACTGTTTTTT
clone size: .; J gene: TRBJ1-5; V gene: TRBV7-2; D gene: TRBD1; CDR3 protein: CASSLYGTGAYQPQHF; CDR3 DNA: TGTGCCAGCAGCTTGTATGGGACAGGGGCCTATCAGCCCCAGCATTTT
clone size: .; J gene: TRBJ1-5; V gene: TRBV14; D gene: .; CDR3 protein: CASSLWLGQPQHF; CDR3 DNA: TGTGCCAGCAGCCTCTGGTTGGGACAGCCCCAGCATTTT
clone size: .; J gene: TRBJ2-7; V gene: TRBV29-1; D gene: .; CDR3 protein: CSVAAGMYEQYF; CDR3 DNA: TGCAGCGTGGCGGCAGGGATGTACGAGCAGTACTTC
clone size: few; J gene: TRBJ2-5; V gene: TRBV27; D gene: TRBD2; CDR3 protein: CASSLSSSGGLPWTQYF; CDR3 DNA: TGTGCCAGCAGTTTATCCTCTAGCGGGGGACTACCATGGACCCAGTACTTC
clone size: .; J gene: TRBJ2-1; V gene: TRBV6-2/TRBV6-3; D gene: .; CDR3 protein: CASSQRSATRRNEQFF; CDR3 DNA: TGTGCCAGCAGTCAGCGATCCGCGACTAGGAGGAATGAGCAGTTCTTC
clone size: few; J gene: TRBJ2-3; V gene: TRBV6-2/TRBV6-3; D gene: TRBD2; CDR3 protein: CASSSAFSGLAGDDTQYF; CDR3 DNA: TGTGCCAGCAGTTCGGCTTTTTCGGGACTAGCGGGAGATGATACGCAGTATTTT
clone size: .; J gene: TRBJ1-6; V gene: TRBV28; D gene: .; CDR3 protein: CASSDYSPLHF; CDR3 DNA: TGTGCCAGCAGTGACTATTCACCCCTCCACTTT
clone size: many; J gene: TRBJ2-3; V gene: TRBV24-1; D gene: .; CDR3 protein: CATSDPGTPTDTQYF; CDR3 DNA: TGTGCCACCAGTGATCCGGGGACTCCCACAGATACGCAGTATTTT
clone size: many; J gene: TRBJ2-1; V gene: TRBV6-5; D gene: TRBD1; CDR3 protein: CASSYSRTGGPNEQFF; CDR3 DNA: TGTGCCAGCAGTTACTCGAGGACAGGGGGCCCCAATGAGCAGTTCTTC
clone size: few; J gene: TRBJ2-5; V gene: TRBV29-1; D gene: .; CDR3 protein: CSVPSLGFRETQYF; CDR3 DNA: TGCAGCGTTCCGTCCCTCGGATTTAGAGAGACCCAGTACTTC
clone size: many; J gene: TRBJ2-7; V gene: TRBV4-1; D gene: .; CDR3 protein: CASSQVMTAYEQYF; CDR3 DNA: TGCGCCAGCAGCCAAGTGATGACAGCCTACGAGCAGTACTTC
clone size: .; J gene: TRBJ2-5; V gene: TRBV18; D gene: TRBD1; CDR3 protein: CASSPLGQQETQYF; CDR3 DNA: TGTGCCAGCTCACCACTGGGACAGCAAGAGACCCAGTACTTC
clone size: few; J gene: TRBJ2-7; V gene: TRBV6-6; D gene: TRBD1; CDR3 protein: CASSYWDRGPKNSYEQYF; CDR3 DNA: TGTGCCAGCAGTTACTGGGACAGGGGGCCCAAAAACTCCTACGAGCAGTACTTC
clone size: .; J gene: TRBJ2-3; V gene: TRBV24-1; D gene: .; CDR3 protein: CATSAQGDTLYF; CDR3 DNA: TGTGCCACCAGTGCTCAAGGGGATACGCTGTATTTT
clone size: few; J gene: TRBJ1-4; V gene: TRBV25-1; D gene: TRBD1; CDR3 protein: CASRSPPGQDNEKLFF; CDR3 DNA: TGTGCCAGCAGGTCCCCGCCGGGACAGGATAATGAAAAACTGTTTTTT
clone size: .; J gene: TRBJ1-2; V gene: TRBV7-9; D gene: .; CDR3 protein: CASSLADGARGYTF; CDR3 DNA: TGTGCCAGCAGCTTAGCGGACGGGGCGCGAGGCTACACCTTC
clone size: many; J gene: TRBJ2-3; V gene: TRBV29-1; D gene: .; CDR3 protein: CSIRVRTDTQYF; CDR3 DNA: TGCAGCATCCGAGTGCGCACAGATACGCAGTATTTT
clone size: many; J gene: TRBJ2-7; V gene: TRBV29-1; D gene: .; CDR3 protein: CSVATPEQYF; CDR3 DNA: TGCAGCGTTGCGACTCCCGAGCAGTACTTC
clone size: .; J gene: TRBJ2-7; V gene: TRBV30; D gene: TRBD2; CDR3 protein: CAWSVMGRGVYEQYF; CDR3 DNA: TGTGCCTGGAGTGTTATGGGGCGGGGGGTTTACGAGCAGTACTTC